This T cell receptor beta chain came from a study of T cell responses to AZD1222 COVID-19 vaccine. In the study overall: Investigators merged groups given second doses at roughly 4 or roughly 12 weeks. Findings of the study overall: Donors skewed white British and female; clonal diversity was possibly underestimated.

In the case of this clone: Its target is unknown.

Only in-frame clones appear in the TCRdb table, and some are missing; sequencing was by immunoSEQ multiplex PCR. The sample has fewer than 120,000 clones; roughly 87% are singletons. Germline V lookup: CDR1 SGDLS, CDR2 YYNGEE. This CDR3 has 16 amino acids. V lost 0 bases, J lost 4 bases, and 5 bases stayed unmatched. This clonotype originated in an adult in good health. The sample consisted of peripheral blood, taken on day 0 of AZD1222 vaccination. The V and J genes are TRBV9 and TRBJ2-5; 11 bases are a match to TRBD2. CDR3 sequence: CASSVGLAGGSETQYF. DNA for the CDR3: TGTGCCAGCAGCGTAGGGCTAGCGGGAGGCTCAGAGACCCAGTACTTC.